A single sample gave rise to the 31 T cell receptor beta chains below, sequenced in a study of blood T cell repertoires in COVID-19. Clones were sequenced by immunoSEQ multiplex PCR, and TCRdb holds only the in-frame ones, with some missing. The sample contains under 300,000 clones, 85% to 90% of which appear only once. Material: PBMCs or T cells enriched from blood (not recorded which). These receptors all come from a woman between 18 and 29 years old who had recovered from COVID-19.

This chain joins TRBV6-6 and TRBJ2-5; 8 nucleotides align to TRBD1. The CDR3 runs 14 residues. CDR1 is MNHNY, CDR2 SVGAGI, per germline (reference sequence). Trimming took 7 bases from V and 1 from J; bases not matched to a gene: 5. In DNA form, the CDR3 reads TGTGCCAGCAATCCAGGGGGCCTCCAAGAGACCCAGTACTTC. Translation: CASNPGGLQETQYF.

The chain is built from TRBV2 and TRBJ1-4; maybe TRBD1 (5 bases). CDR1 SNHLY and CDR2 FYNNEI come from the germline V gene. The CDR3 is made up of 14 amino acids. The V end was cut by 10 bases, the J end by 0 bases, with 12 bases between. DNA for the CDR3: TGTGCCATCTTACAGGTGGCAACTAATGAAAAACTGTTTTTT. Translation: CAILQVATNEKLFF.

This clone was counted once. The gene calls are TRBV19 and TRBJ1-1, with 7 bases identical to TRBD1. Germline V CDR1 and CDR2: LNHDA, SQIVND (reference sequence). The trim removed 5 bases at V and 0 bases at J, leaving 9 bases unmatched. This CDR3 region has 16 residues. CDR3 loop: CASSFRADRVNTEAFF. The CDR3 bases are TGTGCCAGTAGTTTCCGGGCCGACAGGGTGAACACTGAAGCTTTCTTT.

This chain joins TRBV5-1 and TRBJ2-5; TRBD2 agrees at 10 bases. CDR1 SGHRS and CDR2 YFSETQ come from the germline V gene. CDR3 size: 15 residues. Trimming took 2 bases from V and 2 from J; bases not matched to a gene: 3. CDR3 region: CASSFSGGHQETQYF. CDR3 sequence (DNA): TGCGCCAGCAGCTTTAGCGGGGGGCATCAAGAGACCCAGTACTTC.

The rearrangement links TRBV4-2 to TRBJ1-3; D uncertain. This CDR3 contains 16 residues. Germline CDR1 is LGHNA and CDR2 is YNFKEQ. Trimming took 1 base from V and 0 from J, leaving 10 bases between them. The CDR3 reads CASSQVGLSSGNTIYF. CDR3 DNA sequence: TGTGCCAGCAGCCAAGTCGGACTTTCCTCTGGAAACACCATATATTTT.

This chain links TRBV6-5 with TRBJ1-5; D not resolved. This CDR3 spans 15 amino acids. V lost 0 bases and J lost 5, with 11 bases in between. Looked up from germline, CDR1 is MNHEY and CDR2 is SVGAGI. CDR3 loop: CASSYSTKADQPQHF. In nucleotides, the CDR3 is TGTGCCAGCAGTTACTCGACTAAGGCCGATCAGCCCCAGCATTTT.

The rearrangement joins TRBV21-1 to TRBJ1-2. TRBV21-1 is classified as a pseudogene. CDR3 size: 17 residues. CDR3 residues: CASSKWGDTPANYGYTF. The CDR3 DNA reads as TGTGCCAGCTCCAAATGGGGGGATACGCCAGCTAACTATGGCTACACCTTC.

CDR3: CASSRSLGSNYGYTF. The CDR3 DNA reads TGTGCCAGTAGCCGATCTTTGGGCAGCAACTATGGCTACACCTTC. The gene calls are TRBV19 and TRBJ1-2; D not certain. Germline V gives CDR1 LNHDA, CDR2 SQIVND (reference sequence). CDR3 length: 15 amino acids. V lost 6 bases and J lost 2, with 16 bases in between.

The gene calls are TRBV27 and TRBJ1-2; 8 nucleotides align to TRBD1. Germline CDR1 and CDR2: MNHEY and SMNVEV (reference sequence). This CDR3 is 16 amino acids long. V dropped 0 bases and J dropped 3; count of bases not matched to a gene: 6. The CDR3, as DNA: TGTGCCAGCAGTTTATCGGTGGGACAGGACCACTATGGCTACACCTTC. The encoded protein is CASSLSVGQDHYGYTF.

The chain recombines TRBV2 with TRBJ1-5, with D uncertain. Trimming pared 5 bases from V and 0 bases from J, leaving 11 bases between. Germline CDR1 reads SNHLY; CDR2 reads FYNNEI. This CDR3 contains 15 residues. The CDR3: CASSRETYSNQPQHF. The CDR3 coding sequence is TGTGCCAGCAGTCGGGAGACTTATAGCAATCAGCCCCAGCATTTT.

This clone appeared a single time. The V gene is TRBV2, the J gene TRBJ2-1, with D hard to call. The germline V and J ends were trimmed by 3 bases and 4 bases, with 10 bases remaining between them. The CDR3 length is 14 residues. Germline V lookup: CDR1 SNHLY, CDR2 FYNNEI. CDR3 DNA: TGTGCCAGCAGTGAGGCCTCTTTATACAATGAGCAGTTCTTC. Amino acids: CASSEASLYNEQFF.

The CDR3 nucleotides read TGTGCCAGTATGCGGACAGGGAAAGACTATGGCTACACCTTC. Translation: CASMRTGKDYGYTF. V and J are TRBV19 and TRBJ1-2, with TRBD1 matching 8 bases. The ends lost 7 bases at V and 3 bases at J; junction bases unmatched: 7. In germline, CDR1 is LNHDA, CDR2 SQIVND (reference sequence). There are 14 residues in the CDR3. The full variable domain, its missing parts supplied by reference TRBV19 and TRBJ1-2, is DGGITQSPKYLFRKEGQNVTLSCEQNLNHDAMYWYRQDPGQGLRLIYYSQIVNDFQKGDIAEGYSVSREKKESFPLTVTSAQKNPTAFYLCASMRTGKDYGYTFGSGTRLTVV.

The chain links TRBV4-1 to TRBJ1-2; perhaps TRBD1 as D (5 bases). Trimming took off 3 bases at V and 8 bases at J, with 28 bases between the two ends. The germline CDR1 and CDR2 sequences are MGHRA and YSYEKL. The CDR3 sequence is 18 residues long. Here the CDR3 DNA reads TGCGCCAGCAGCCATGATGCGATAAGGGCCCAGGGTAGCGGGGGCTACACCTTC. Translating it yields CASSHDAIRAQGSGGYTF.

As DNA, the CDR3 is TGTGCCAGCAGCTTAGGCGTCGGAACGGGACAGGGGGCCGACGAGCAGTACTTC. Amino acids: CASSLGVGTGQGADEQYF. The chain employs TRBV11-2 and TRBJ2-7; 12 positions agree with TRBD1. Germline V gene sequence: CDR1 SGHAT, CDR2 FQNNGV. The CDR3 has 18 amino acids. Unmatched junction bases numbered 12, after V lost 1 base and J lost 5 bases.

The V and J genes are TRBV10-3 and TRBJ2-6; D possibly corresponds to TRBD1 (5 bases). V was cut by 0 bases and J by 0 bases, with 9 bases left in between. The CDR3 totals 17 residues. Germline V gene data show CDR1 as ENHRY and CDR2 as SYGVKD. Written as DNA, the CDR3 is TGTGCCATCAGTGAGTCAGACAGCAGCTCTGGGGCCAACGTCCTGACTTTC. Protein product: CAISESDSSSGANVLTF.

The chain combines TRBV7-9 with TRBJ1-3, with unresolved D. The germline V gene has CDR1 SEHNR and CDR2 FQNEAQ (reference sequence). This CDR3 has 14 amino acids. The V and J ends lost 5 bases and 0 bases respectively, with 8 bases between them. This CDR3 reads CASSRSTSGNTIYF. CDR3 DNA: TGTGCCAGCAGCAGGAGCACCTCTGGAAACACCATATATTTT.

The V call is TRBV7-9, the J call TRBJ2-3, with 8 bases lining up with TRBD2. The CDR3 has 16 amino acids. Germline V gene data show CDR1 as SEHNR and CDR2 as FQNEAQ (reference sequence). The V segment lost 1 base and the J segment 3 bases; nucleotides outside the gene matches: 6. CDR3 DNA: TGTGCCAGCAGCTTAGAGGCGGGGGGCCTAACAGATACGCAGTATTTT. This encodes CASSLEAGGLTDTQYF. The full variable domain, its missing parts supplied by reference TRBV7-9 and TRBJ2-3, is DTGVSQNPRHKITKRGQNVTFRCDPISEHNRLYWYRQTLGQGPEFLTYFQNEAQLEKSRLLSDRFSAERPKGSFSTLEIQRTEQGDSAMYLCASSLEAGGLTDTQYFGPGTRLTVL.

The chain uses TRBV5-4 and TRBJ2-7, with 10 bases aligning to TRBD1. The trim removed 4 bases at V and 5 bases at J, leaving 6 bases unmatched. Germline CDR1 is SGHNT and CDR2 is YYREEE (reference sequence). The CDR3 sequence is 14 residues long. The CDR3 is CASSPPGQGNEQYF. CDR3 bases: TGTGCCAGCAGCCCACCGGGACAGGGGAACGAGCAGTACTTC.

The chain employs TRBV25-1 and TRBJ2-5, with D possibly being TRBD2 (7 bases). Germline V CDR1 and CDR2: MGHDK, SYGVNS. V lost 6 bases to trimming and J lost 5 bases, with 16 bases between them. The CDR3 has 14 residues. The CDR3 bases are TGTGCCAGCAGGAAAAGGCGGGGGCCGGAGACCCAGTACTTC. Amino acid sequence: CASRKRRGPETQYF.

This chain connects TRBV7-2 to TRBJ2-1, with TRBD2 matching over 8 bases. CDR3 length equals 17 residues. Trimming removed 1 base from V and 4 bases from J; junction bases left unmatched: 9. CDR1 and CDR2 from the germline V gene are SGHTA and FQGNSA. The CDR3 sequence: CASSLGRGVLGYNEQFF. DNA of the CDR3: TGTGCCAGCAGCTTAGGGCGGGGGGTACTCGGGTACAATGAGCAGTTCTTC.

The V call is TRBV2, the J call TRBJ2-2; 14 positions match TRBD2. The CDR3 runs 19 residues. V shed 0 bases and J 3 bases; nucleotides not matched to a gene: 6. Germline V gives CDR1 SNHLY, CDR2 FYNNEI. The CDR3 DNA reads TGTGCCAGCAGTGAAGCGAAGGGACTAGCGGGGGTCTACACCGGGGAGCTGTTTTTT. Protein product: CASSEAKGLAGVYTGELFF.

This chain joins TRBV5-4 and TRBJ2-4, with a possible D match to TRBD1 (6 bases). This CDR3 has 14 amino acids. The V gene lost 4 bases and the J gene lost 7 bases, with 15 bases spanning the gap. CDR1 is SGHNT and CDR2 is YYREEE in the germline V gene (reference sequence). CDR3 sequence reads: CASSQDRLGNIQYF. The CDR3 DNA sequence: TGTGCCAGCAGCCAAGACAGGCTTGGGAACATTCAGTACTTC.

The chain couples TRBV19 to TRBJ1-5; 9 bases map to TRBD1. Germline CDR1 LNHDA, CDR2 SQIVND (reference sequence). This CDR3 has 15 residues. With V trimmed by 5 bases and J by 6 bases, 8 bases remained unmatched. The CDR3 here is CASSGTGLLRQPQHF. CDR3 bases: TGTGCCAGTAGTGGGACAGGGCTCCTCCGTCAGCCCCAGCATTTT.

This clone was counted a single time. V is TRBV5-5 and J is TRBJ1-6; unclear D gene. The V gene's germline CDR1 is SGHKS and CDR2 YYEKEE (reference sequence). Trimming removed 2 bases at V and 0 bases at J, with 12 bases between. The CDR3 totals 17 residues. CDR3 nucleotides: TGTGCCAGCAGCTTCGAGGGCGCGAGCTCCTATAATTCACCCCTCCACTTT. This codes for CASSFEGASSYNSPLHF.

The chain joins TRBV19 to TRBJ1-1; D not resolved. V was clipped by 3 bases and J by 1 base, with 3 bases between them. CDR1 is LNHDA and CDR2 is SQIVND in the germline V gene (reference sequence). CDR3 length equals 12 residues. The CDR3 region has the DNA TGTGCCAGTAGTATGCGGAACACTGAAGCTTTCTTT. Translation: CASSMRNTEAFF. The complete variable domain, with remaining parts taken from reference TRBV19 and TRBJ1-1, reads DGGITQSPKYLFRKEGQNVTLSCEQNLNHDAMYWYRQDPGQGLRLIYYSQIVNDFQKGDIAEGYSVSREKKESFPLTVTSAQKNPTAFYLCASSMRNTEAFFGQGTRLTVV.

The rearrangement uses TRBV7-2 and TRBJ1-4; D remains ambiguous. This CDR3 region has 13 residues. V shed 5 bases and J shed 7 bases, with 11 bases lying between them. Germline values: CDR1 SGHTA, CDR2 FQGNSA. The CDR3 sequence is CASSTGMTEKLFF. CDR3 DNA sequence: TGTGCCAGCAGCACCGGGATGACTGAAAAACTGTTTTTT. The whole variable domain, remainder taken from reference TRBV7-2 and TRBJ1-4, is GAGVSQSPSNKVTEKGKDVELRCDPISGHTALYWYRQSLGQGLEFLIYFQGNSAPDKSGLPSDRFSAERTGGSVSTLTIQRTQQEDSAVYLCASSTGMTEKLFFGSGTQLSVL.

This clone was seen just once. The gene calls are TRBV7-3 and TRBJ2-3; 7 bases agree with TRBD2. There are 14 residues in the CDR3. After removal of 4 bases from V and 0 bases from J, the junction contained 1 base not matched to a gene. Germline lookup yields CDR1 SGHTA and CDR2 FQGTGA. DNA of the CDR3: TGTGCCAGCAGCTGGGGGGGAAGCACAGATACGCAGTATTTT. Protein: CASSWGGSTDTQYF.

The chain's CDR3 is CASSPSSWEDSPLHF. CDR3 bases: TGTGCCAGCTCACCCAGTTCCTGGGAGGATTCACCCCTCCACTTT. This chain uses TRBV18 with TRBJ1-6, with no clear D. V was pared by 3 bases and J by 8 bases, with 14 bases between. The CDR3 loop spans 15 amino acids. Per the germline V gene, CDR1 is KGHSH and CDR2 is LQKENI.

V is TRBV6-7 and J is TRBJ2-7; D unclear. TRBV6-7 is an open reading frame, and its role is uncertain. The CDR3 runs 11 residues. V was trimmed by 6 bases and J by 5 bases, leaving 8 bases between them. The CDR3 bases are TGTGCCAGCAGCTTCCCTGACGAGCAGTACTTC. Its protein is CASSFPDEQYF.

V is TRBV19 and J is TRBJ2-2; 7 bases map to TRBD2. Germline CDR1 LNHDA, CDR2 SQIVND (reference sequence). The CDR3 length is 13 residues. Unmatched junction bases numbered 2, after V lost 3 bases and J lost 7 bases. CDR3 DNA: TGTGCCAGTAGTATGGGGACTATCGGGGAGCTGTTTTTT. Protein sequence: CASSMGTIGELFF.

This chain links TRBV15 with TRBJ1-2; no reliable D call. The germline gives CDR1 LNHNV, CDR2 YYDKDF (reference sequence). The CDR3 is made up of 13 amino acids. V was pared by 3 bases and J by 7 bases, with 12 bases between. The CDR3 nucleotides read TGTGCCACCAGCAGCGTAGGAGGGTCTGGCTACACCTTC. This sequence encodes CATSSVGGSGYTF.